The 27 T cell receptor beta chains below come from one sample, sequenced in a study of cytomegalovirus exposure and HLA in healthy donors. Primers for the PCR totalled 60 Vbeta and 13 Jbeta. Clones were sequenced by immunoSEQ multiplex PCR, and TCRdb holds only the in-frame ones, with some missing. The data contain around 190,000 clones, 65% to 80% of them singletons. The sample taken for sequencing was PBMCs. The source is a woman aged 40 to 49 in good health and CMV-seronegative.

The CDR3, as DNA: TGTGCCAGCAGCTTAGTTGGAGGGAAAGGCGAGCAGTACTTC. It yields the protein CASSLVGGKGEQYF. The rearrangement joins TRBV11-2 to TRBJ2-7; weak D call: TRBD2 (6 bases). The CDR3 sequence is 14 residues long. The V gene's germline CDR1 is SGHAT and CDR2 FQNNGV. Trimming pared 1 base from V and 6 bases from J, leaving 13 bases between.

The chain links TRBV5-1 to TRBJ2-7, with D unclear. The CDR3 sequence is 13 residues long. Germline V lookup: CDR1 SGHRS, CDR2 YFSETQ. The V end was cut by 2 bases, the J end by 2 bases, with 8 bases between. The CDR3, as DNA: TGCGCCAGCAGCTTAACAAACCCCTACGAGCAGTACTTC. This sequence encodes CASSLTNPYEQYF.

The chain joins TRBV19 to TRBJ1-5, with a possible D match to TRBD1 (5 bases). The CDR3 runs to 17 residues. Germline CDR1 and CDR2: LNHDA and SQIVND (reference sequence). The V and J ends lost 3 bases and 0 bases respectively, with 15 bases between them. CDR3 loop: CASSMPRGGHSNQPQHF. The DNA for the CDR3 is TGTGCCAGTAGTATGCCAAGGGGAGGGCATAGCAATCAGCCCCAGCATTTT. Variable domain in full (rest from reference TRBV19 and TRBJ1-5): DGGITQSPKYLFRKEGQNVTLSCEQNLNHDAMYWYRQDPGQGLRLIYYSQIVNDFQKGDIAEGYSVSREKKESFPLTVTSAQKNPTAFYLCASSMPRGGHSNQPQHFGDGTRLSIL.

Here the CDR3 DNA reads TGTGCCAGCTCACCATGGGGGATGACAGGGACGCGGTATGGCTACACCTTC. Translation gives CASSPWGMTGTRYGYTF. V usage is TRBV18 and J usage is TRBJ1-2, with 7 bases identical to TRBD1. The CDR3 length is 17 residues. Germline-derived CDR1 and CDR2 are KGHSH and LQKENI. Trimming removed 2 bases from V and 5 bases from J; junction bases left unmatched: 14.

This chain joins TRBV10-3 and TRBJ2-2; the D gene is possibly TRBD1 (6 bases). Germline CDR1 reads ENHRY; CDR2 reads SYGVKD. This CDR3 contains 15 residues. Trimming cost V 6 bases and J 2 bases, with 13 bases left between them. CDR3 sequence (DNA): TGTGCCATCAGAACCGGGACATCAAACACCGGGGAGCTGTTTTTT. This encodes CAIRTGTSNTGELFF.

The rearrangement joins TRBV10-1 to TRBJ2-1, with 7 bases matching TRBD2. J was trimmed by 6 bases and V by 4 bases; bases with no gene match: 6. Germline assignment: CDR1 WNHNN and CDR2 SYGVQD (reference sequence). The CDR3 contains 14 residues. For the CDR3, the DNA is TGCGCCAGCAGTGTGCGGGGGTTACTCAATGAGCAGTTCTTC. The encoded protein is CASSVRGLLNEQFF.

V is TRBV5-4 and J is TRBJ2-2; D might be TRBD1 (5 bases). V lost 3 bases and J 3 bases, leaving 6 bases between the germline ends. In germline, CDR1 is SGHNT, CDR2 YYREEE (reference sequence). The length of the CDR3 is 13 residues. CDR3 in amino acids: CASSSQDTGELFF. In nucleotides, the CDR3 is TGTGCCAGCAGCTCACAGGACACCGGGGAGCTGTTTTTT.

The chain recombines TRBV28 with TRBJ1-5; TRBD1 matches at 8 bases. CDR3 length: 18 amino acids. Germline loops: CDR1 MDHEN, CDR2 SYDVKM. The V and J ends lost 1 base and 3 bases, in that order; junction bases with no gene match: 11. CDR3 sequence reads: CASSLFGAGTGYNQPQHF. The CDR3, as DNA: TGTGCCAGCAGTTTATTTGGGGCGGGGACAGGTTACAATCAGCCCCAGCATTTT. Filled out from reference TRBV28 and TRBJ1-5, the complete variable domain reads DVKVTQSSRYLVKRTGEKVFLECVQDMDHENMFWYRQDPGLGLRLIYFSYDVKMKEKGDIPEGYSVSREKKERFSLILESASTNQTSMYLCASSLFGAGTGYNQPQHFGDGTRLSIL.

To note about this clone: The identical CDR3 is also encoded by other nucleotide sequences in the sample. The chain has TRBV5-1 and TRBJ2-7; unclear D gene. The CDR3 covers 11 residues. V lost 3 bases to trimming and J lost 3 bases, with 4 bases between them. Germline V gene sequence: CDR1 SGHRS, CDR2 YFSETQ. CDR3 protein: CASSSLYEQYF. CDR3 coding DNA: TGCGCCAGCAGCTCACTCTACGAGCAGTACTTC.

The chain has TRBV7-8 and TRBJ2-7; 9 bases match TRBD2. Germline V gene sequence: CDR1 SGHVS, CDR2 FQNEAQ. Germline trimming cut 2 bases from V and 2 bases from J; bases unmatched to any gene: 7. CDR3 size: 16 residues. The DNA of the CDR3 is TGTGCCAGCAGCTTAACCGGGGGCGGGAGGGCCTACGAGCAGTACTTC. Translation gives CASSLTGGGRAYEQYF.

The genes are TRBV10-2 and TRBJ2-2; D is unclear. V gave up 2 bases and J gave up 4 bases, with 8 bases separating them. Germline V gene sequence: CDR1 WSHSY, CDR2 SAAADI. The CDR3 has 14 residues. The CDR3 coding sequence is TGCGCCAGCAGTGAGAAGCGTTTCACCGGGGAGCTGTTTTTT. Encoded protein: CASSEKRFTGELFF.

This clone has just a few counts. The chain carries TRBV7-8 and TRBJ1-2, with D unresolved. Germline CDR1 and CDR2: SGHVS and FQNEAQ. The CDR3 length is 14 residues. The V and J ends lost 0 bases and 3 bases respectively, with 8 bases between them. The chain's CDR3 is CASSLAAGYYGYTF. CDR3 in DNA: TGTGCCAGCAGCTTAGCGGCGGGCTACTATGGCTACACCTTC.

This chain connects TRBV5-4 to TRBJ1-3; D ambiguous. Between the trimmed V and J ends, which lost 2 bases and 2 bases, there was a span of 8 bases. Per the germline V gene, CDR1 is SGHNT and CDR2 is YYREEE (reference sequence). This CDR3 contains 14 residues. In nucleotides, the CDR3 is TGTGCCAGCAGCTTAGTCACAACTGGAAACACCATATATTTT. This codes for CASSLVTTGNTIYF.

This chain joins TRBV30 and TRBJ1-1; 7 bases align to TRBD1. After removal of 4 bases from V and 11 bases from J, the junction contained 10 bases not matched to a gene. CDR3 length equals 12 residues. Per the germline V gene, CDR1 is GTSNPN and CDR2 is SVGIG (reference sequence). CDR3 bases: TGTGCCTGGAATGAGGCGACAGGGTGGGCTTTCTTT. Amino acids: CAWNEATGWAFF.

CDR3 coding DNA: TGTGCCATACGGACTAGCGGCCGGGACAATGAGCAGTTCTTC. Residues: CAIRTSGRDNEQFF. The chain has TRBV10-3 and TRBJ2-1; TRBD2 aligns across 10 bases. The V gene's germline CDR1 is ENHRY and CDR2 SYGVKD. With V trimmed by 9 bases and J by 5 bases, 7 bases remained unmatched. CDR3 length: 14 residues.

The V call is TRBV5-8, the J call TRBJ2-1, with 11 positions matching TRBD2. This CDR3 spans 13 amino acids. The V gene's germline CDR1 is SGHTS and CDR2 YDEGEE. V trimming: 8 bases; J trimming: 9 bases; junction bases outside the gene matches: 7. The CDR3 loop is CASRLAGTGEQFF. The DNA of the CDR3 is TGTGCCAGTCGACTAGCGGGAACGGGTGAGCAGTTCTTC.

V gene TRBV11-3 combines with J gene TRBJ1-3; D is perhaps TRBD1 (6 bases). Germline V gives CDR1 SGHNT, CDR2 YENEEA. V was cut by 3 bases and J by 0 bases, with 12 bases left in between. The CDR3 sequence is 16 residues long. The CDR3 DNA is TGTGCCAGCAGCTTCTCTGGGGGGGCCTCTGGAAACACCATATATTTT. This encodes CASSFSGGASGNTIYF.

The chain recombines TRBV6-1 with TRBJ2-2; the match to TRBD2 covers 9 bases. The V gene's germline CDR1 is MNHNS and CDR2 SASEGT. The junction had 8 bases not matched to a gene; V was cut back by 6 bases and J by 6 bases. CDR3 length equals 15 residues. In DNA form, the CDR3 reads TGTGCCAGCAGGCGGGGGGGCAGGGTAGCCGGGGAGCTGTTTTTT. Translated, it gives CASRRGGRVAGELFF.

This sequence joins TRBV29-1 and TRBJ1-2; TRBD1 matches at 7 bases. The CDR3 has 12 residues. The junction had 4 bases not matched to a gene; V was cut back by 4 bases and J by 5 bases. Germline values: CDR1 SQVTM, CDR2 ANQGSEA. The chain's CDR3 is CSVGGTAYGYTF. CDR3 nucleotide sequence: TGCAGCGTTGGGGGGACAGCATATGGCTACACCTTC.

V is TRBV15 and J is TRBJ1-2, with TRBD1 matching 8 bases. Germline CDR1 reads LNHNV; CDR2 reads YYDKDF (reference sequence). The junction had 9 bases not matched to a gene; V was cut back by 0 bases and J by 12 bases. The CDR3 contains 14 residues. The CDR3 loop is CATSRDRTGMGDTF. In nucleotides, the CDR3 is TGTGCCACCAGCAGAGATCGGACAGGGATGGGCGACACCTTC. The variable domain in full, with the rest retrieved from reference TRBV15 and TRBJ1-2, is DAMVIQNPRYQVTQFGKPVTLSCSQTLNHNVMYWYQQKSSQAPKLLFHYYDKDFNNEADTPDNFQSRRPNTSFCFLDIRSPGLGDTAMYLCATSRDRTGMGDTFGSGTRLTVV.

This clone was detected only once. The genes are TRBV11-3 and TRBJ2-2, with D possibly being TRBD1 (5 bases). Trimming stripped 0 bases from V and 9 bases from J, with 14 bases between. From germline, CDR1 is SGHNT and CDR2 YENEEA. The CDR3 runs to 15 residues. The CDR3 protein is CASSLDVAGKRELFF. The CDR3 nucleotides read TGTGCCAGCAGCTTAGATGTGGCAGGGAAGAGGGAGCTGTTTTTT.

The chain joins TRBV28 to TRBJ2-3, with TRBD1 matching over 10 bases. Germline loops: CDR1 MDHEN, CDR2 SYDVKM. CDR3 length: 15 residues. The J segment lost 3 bases and the V segment lost 7 bases, leaving 7 bases of the junction unmatched. The DNA for the CDR3 is TGTGCCAGCAACCTCGGGACAGGGGATACAGATACGCAGTATTTT. This translates into CASNLGTGDTDTQYF.

This clone was seen just once. The junction does not match germline at one end; this may be a read error. This chain connects TRBV5-1 to TRBJ2-7; TRBD2 matches 7 bases. The CDR3 loop spans 15 amino acids. Germline loops: CDR1 SGHRS, CDR2 YFSETQ. CDR3 sequence: CASSSPSGDFYEQHF. The CDR3 DNA follows: TGCGCCAGCAGCTCGCCTAGCGGCGACTTCTACGAGCAGCACTTC.

The genes are TRBV18 and TRBJ1-1, with TRBD1 matching 9 bases. The CDR3 length is 15 residues. The germline V gene encodes CDR1 KGHSH and CDR2 LQKENI. V shed 1 base and J 4 bases; nucleotides not matched to a gene: 4. As DNA, the CDR3 is TGTGCCAGCTCACCACAACAGGGGGCGATCACTGAAGCTTTCTTT. Amino acid sequence: CASSPQQGAITEAFF. The entire variable domain, with the rest obtained from reference TRBV18 and TRBJ1-1, is as follows: NAGVMQNPRHLVRRRGQEARLRCSPMKGHSHVYWYRQLPEEGLKFMVYLQKENIIDESGMPKERFSAEFPKEGPSILRIQQVVRGDSAAYFCASSPQQGAITEAFFGQGTRLTVV.

This clone turned up a few times. The chain employs TRBV5-1 and TRBJ1-4; D might be TRBD1 (5 bases). This CDR3 contains 14 residues. CDR1 and CDR2 (germline): SGHRS, YFSETQ. Trimming pared 4 bases from V and 4 bases from J, leaving 11 bases between. CDR3 sequence reads: CASSKGRRNEKLFF. The DNA for the CDR3 is TGCGCCAGCAGCAAGGGGCGGCGTAATGAAAAACTGTTTTTT.

The V call is TRBV29-1, the J call TRBJ1-1; 8 bases map to TRBD1. The CDR3 contains 14 residues. Trimming cost V 7 bases and J 4 bases; bases outside gene matches: 11. Germline values: CDR1 SQVTM, CDR2 ANQGSEA. This CDR3 is CSAETGAGGTEAFF. The DNA for the CDR3 is TGCAGCGCCGAGACAGGGGCCGGGGGCACTGAAGCTTTCTTT.

This chain uses TRBV11-3 with TRBJ1-1; D is undetermined. The CDR3 loop spans 15 amino acids. The V gene lost 0 bases and the J gene lost 4 bases, with 12 bases spanning the gap. Germline lookup yields CDR1 SGHNT and CDR2 YENEEA. CDR3 region: CASSLDFGRLTEAFF. The CDR3 nucleotides read TGTGCCAGCAGCTTAGATTTCGGCAGGCTCACTGAAGCTTTCTTT.